This paragraph reports one T cell receptor beta chain. What it binds is not known. The record originates from a study of OX40 agonist ivuxolimab in advanced cancers. Across the whole study: Partial responses occurred in Three dose-escalation patients, one with hepatocellular carcinoma and two with cutaneous melanoma.

Notes on the study in general: Antigen specificity was not determined for the expanded peripheral T cells.

The table came from immunoSEQ multiplex PCR; TCRdb's copy has only in-frame clones and leaves some out. The sample has around 94,000 clones, 92% seen once. This CDR3 is built from 14 residues. This clonotype was obtained from an adult with an advanced solid tumor such as melanoma, head and neck, liver or kidney cancer. J is TRBJ2-7 and V is TRBV21-1; TRBD2 reflects the table's D call only, with no check against the DNA. TRBV21-1 is a recognized pseudogene. This sample comprised CD4+ or CD8+ T cells sorted from blood, obtained in a trial of the OX40 agonist ivuxolimab. The CDR3 DNA follows: TGTGCCAGCGGGATAGCGGGAAGCTCCTACGAGCAGTACTTC. The encoded protein is CASGIAGSSYEQYF.